Listed below are T cell receptor beta chains from one sample, sequenced in a study of PD-1 blockade in mismatch repair-deficient tumors. The assay was immunoSEQ multiplex PCR, and TCRdb's table has in-frame clones only and misses some. The table has about 120,000 clones, about 80% seen once; the top ten hold about 5.1%. The sample in question was peripheral blood, obtained 60 weeks after starting pembrolizumab. These receptors originate from an adult with mismatch repair-deficient cancer. The conserved cysteine and the conserved F or W are not part of the CDR3 here.

V	CDR3
TRBV6-5	ASSYSSRVVGEKLF
TRBV4-2	ASSQERLAGSH
TRBV27	ASRSNIGVSYNEQF
TRBV6-5	ASSYSWRPQETQY
TRBV11-2	ASSFTDPTDTQY
TRBV29-1	SVEKLAGWSTDTQY
TRBV11-2	ASSLVVNLFEEYEQY
TRBV14	ASLPTVQPQH
TRBV7-2	ASSLELNTEAF
TRBV11-3	ASSWDSSFNNEQF
TRBV27	ASSPQQVTDTIY
TRBV2	ASSVAYRATYEQY
TRBV5-1	ASSSAGGQGNTIY
TRBV27	ASSLGPSSEQY
TRBV11-3	ASSLGGTTNEQY
TRBV20-1	SPGSDTEAF
TRBV5-6	ASSQDGGRLEQF
TRBV11-2	ASSPSWGTEAF
TRBV11-3	ASSLGASGTTDTQY
TRBV5-4	ASSLGWGGSADTQY
TRBV15	ATSRGAGRGIRNTEAF
TRBV5-4	ASSSIKTSGSYEQY
TRBV19	ASRKGGAGNTIY
TRBV7-6	ASSPRDRNTEAF
TRBV5-1	ASSLGPTDTQY
TRBV29-1	SVAQGGGGYT
TRBV6-1	ASRPTLPTNYGYT
TRBV13	ASTAGGDLRETQY
TRBV18	ASSLDRVGQPQH
TRBV6-1	ASSETGLAGADTQY
TRBV6-5	ASSRGRVTPYEQY
TRBV2	ASSEGGGVNYGYT
TRBV13	ASSLVGLAGEGGTQY
TRBV15	ATSPGGYEKLF
TRBV10-2	ASRAGVNYGYT
TRBV18	ASSETGSDNEQF
TRBV5-4	ASSLGAVYEQY
TRBV25-1	ASSHTTGTNEKLF
TRBV6-5	ASTPGQANTEAF
TRBV6-6	ASSYGTVVLNTEAF
TRBV5-1	ASTRDRGQAGANVLT
TRBV7-7	ASSLGVGSEAF
TRBV18	ASSPGVRASSTEAF
TRBV30	AWSTDYNTGELF
TRBV11-2	ASSTHGSGANVLT
TRBV7-2	ASSLGLDRGMYEQY
TRBV30	AWSKRERETQY
TRBV5-1	ASSPDTYNEQF
TRBV10-2	ASSEGSGTAGKLF
TRBV14	ASSQDSPLYEQY
TRBV10-2	ASSGLAGLNEQY
TRBV19	ASRWDYGYT
TRBV5-1	ASSSLPTGRQETQY
TRBV11-2	ASSLSSEGTGSSYEQY
TRBV5-1	ASSPVFPQTEAF